This T cell receptor beta chain was captured in a study of blood T cell repertoires in COVID-19. In the study overall: Whether acute or convalescent, the COVID-19 samples came from the United States, Italy and Spain. PBMCs, B-cell-depleted T cells, or T cells provided the cDNA or gDNA that made up the material.

Living in 24 US areas, the participants were between roughly 18 and 95 years of age. Categorization into cohorts depended on clinical history that participants reported. Profiling relied on immunoSEQ multiplex PCR, and the TCRdb table lists in-frame clones only, not all of them. The sample has around 330,000 clones; roughly nine tenths are singletons. With 0 bases clipped from V and 3 bases from J, the junction kept 12 bases outside the gene matches. The CDR3 contains 20 residues. The germline V gene has CDR1 LNHNV and CDR2 YYDKDF (reference sequence). The receptor was derived from a man between 60 and 75 years old who had recovered from COVID-19. The sequenced sample consisted of PBMCs or T cells enriched from blood (not recorded which). The gene calls are TRBV15 and TRBJ2-2; 11 nucleotides match TRBD2. For the CDR3, the DNA is TGTGCCACCAGCAGAGATCTAATTAGCGGGAGGGCCTTTGACACCGGGGAGCTGTTTTTT. It encodes CATSRDLISGRAFDTGELFF. Full variable domain (outside the CDR3, taken from reference TRBV15 and TRBJ2-2): DAMVIQNPRYQVTQFGKPVTLSCSQTLNHNVMYWYQQKSSQAPKLLFHYYDKDFNNEADTPDNFQSRRPNTSFCFLDIRSPGLGDTAMYLCATSRDLISGRAFDTGELFFGEGSRLTVL.